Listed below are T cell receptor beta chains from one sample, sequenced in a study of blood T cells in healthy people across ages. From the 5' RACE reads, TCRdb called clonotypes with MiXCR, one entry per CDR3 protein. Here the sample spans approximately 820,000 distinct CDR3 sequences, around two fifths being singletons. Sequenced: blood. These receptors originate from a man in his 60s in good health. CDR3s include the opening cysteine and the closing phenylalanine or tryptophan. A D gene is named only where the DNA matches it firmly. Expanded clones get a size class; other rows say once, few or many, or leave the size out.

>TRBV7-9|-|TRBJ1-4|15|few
CASSLGVGVEEKLFF
TGTGCCAGCAGCTTGGGGGTGGGGGTGGAAGAAAAACTGTTTTTT
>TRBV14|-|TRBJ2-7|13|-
CASSQATSYEQYF
TGTGCCAGCAGCCAAGCTACCTCCTACGAGCAGTACTTC
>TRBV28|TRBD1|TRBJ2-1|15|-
CASSQTGRFYNEQFF
TGTGCCAGCAGCCAGACAGGGCGTTTCTACAATGAGCAGTTCTTC
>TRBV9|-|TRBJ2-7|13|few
CASSVGVGYEQYF
TGTGCCAGCAGCGTAGGCGTGGGCTACGAGCAGTACTTC
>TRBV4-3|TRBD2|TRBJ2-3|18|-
CASSQEGLAGFGTDTQYF
TGCGCCAGCAGCCAAGAGGGACTAGCGGGGTTTGGCACAGATACGCAGTATTTT
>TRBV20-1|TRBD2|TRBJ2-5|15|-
CSARAGLGGRKTQYF
TGCAGTGCTAGGGCGGGACTAGGCGGGCGAAAGACCCAGTACTTC
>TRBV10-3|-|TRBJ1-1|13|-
CAIMKPDSVEAFF
TGTGCCATCATGAAACCCGACAGCGTTGAAGCTTTCTTT
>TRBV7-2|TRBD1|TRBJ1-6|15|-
CASSPGTGTASPLHF
TGTGCCAGCAGCCCTGGGACAGGGACGGCTTCACCCCTCCACTTT
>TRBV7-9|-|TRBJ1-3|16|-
CASSPLGGLPRNTIYF
TGTGCCAGCAGCCCTCTGGGGGGGCTACCTAGAAACACCATATATTTT
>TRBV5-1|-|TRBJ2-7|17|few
CASSLGRGSKESYEQYF
TGCGCCAGCAGCTTGGGCCGGGGAAGTAAAGAAAGCTACGAGCAGTACTTC
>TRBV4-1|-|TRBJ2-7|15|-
CASSQDAGAYNEQYF
TGCGCCAGCAGCCAAGATGCGGGGGCTTACAATGAGCAGTACTTC
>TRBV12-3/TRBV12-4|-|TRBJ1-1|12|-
CASSKSGTEAFF
TGTGCCAGCAGTAAGAGCGGGACTGAAGCTTTCTTT
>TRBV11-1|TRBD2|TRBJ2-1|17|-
CASSFTSGGLLYNEQFF
TGTGCCAGCAGCTTTACTAGCGGGGGGCTCCTCTACAATGAGCAGTTCTTC
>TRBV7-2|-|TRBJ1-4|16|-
CASSPTLSRLGEKLFF
TGTGCCAGCAGCCCCACTTTGTCCCGTCTGGGTGAAAAACTGTTTTTT
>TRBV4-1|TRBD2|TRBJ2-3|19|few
CASSQDGQRGKTSTDTQYF
TGCGCCAGCAGCCAAGATGGCCAGCGGGGAAAAACTAGCACAGATACGCAGTATTTT
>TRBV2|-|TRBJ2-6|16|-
CASSGRTAQTANVLNF
TGTGCCAGCAGCGGTAGGACAGCTCAAACGGCCAACGTCCTGAATTTC
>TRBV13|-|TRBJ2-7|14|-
CASSARGTFYEQYF
TGTGCCAGCAGCGCGAGAGGTACTTTCTACGAGCAGTACTTC
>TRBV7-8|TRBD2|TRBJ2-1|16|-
CASSLGGDYTYNEQFF
TGTGCCAGCAGCCTGGGGGGGGACTATACCTACAATGAGCAGTTCTTC
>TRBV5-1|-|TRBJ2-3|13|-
CASSFLQGDTQYF
TGCGCCAGCAGCTTCCTACAAGGAGATACGCAGTATTTT
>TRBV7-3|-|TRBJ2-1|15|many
CASSSDRGPYNEQFF
TGTGCCAGCAGCTCAGACCGGGGGCCTTACAATGAGCAGTTCTTC
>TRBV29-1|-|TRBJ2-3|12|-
CSGAPATDTQYF
TGCAGCGGTGCCCCGGCCACAGATACGCAGTATTTT
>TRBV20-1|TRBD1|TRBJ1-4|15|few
CSASPATGDNEKLFF
TGCAGTGCTTCCCCAGCGACAGGGGATAATGAAAAACTGTTTTTT
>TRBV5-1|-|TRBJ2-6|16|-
CASSFERGNGANVLTF
TGCGCCAGCAGCTTTGAGAGGGGTAACGGGGCCAACGTCCTGACTTTC
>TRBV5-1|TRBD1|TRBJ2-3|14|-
CASSVDRASDTQYF
TGCGCCAGCAGCGTGGACAGGGCGTCAGATACGCAGTATTTT
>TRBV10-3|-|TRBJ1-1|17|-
CAISESKTGRRNTEAFF
TGTGCCATCAGTGAGTCGAAAACTGGCCGACGGAACACTGAAGCTTTCTTT
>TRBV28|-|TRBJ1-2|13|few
CASRQTANYGYTF
TGTGCCAGCAGACAGACAGCTAACTATGGCTACACCTTC
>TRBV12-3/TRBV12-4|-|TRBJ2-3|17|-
CASSSRGSGGTTDTQYF
TGTGCCAGCAGTTCCCGCGGGTCTGGGGGCACGACAGATACGCAGTATTTT